A selection of T cell receptor beta chains follows, all from one sample in a study of molecular identifiers for immune sequencing clone quantification. A single record per CDR3 protein comes from TCRdb applying MiXCR to the PCR reads. The profile shows tens of thousands of distinct CDR3 sequences, 15% to 20% of them singletons. The sample consisted of naive CD8+ T cells from blood, with Jurkat cell RNA spiked in. Receptors were obtained from a human donor in good health. Some libraries in this study had Jurkat cell RNA spiked in. CDR3s include the opening cysteine and the closing phenylalanine or tryptophan. D genes are given only for firm matches. Clone size is given for some rows only: seen once, a few or many times, or a class if the clone is expanded.

CDR3 protein	CDR3 DNA	V gene	J gene	CDR3 length	clone size	D gene
CASSYGRGASNQPQHF	TGTGCCAGCAGCTACGGAAGGGGAGCTAGCAATCAGCCCCAGCATTTT	TRBV7-8	TRBJ1-5	16	NA	NA
CASSFASESQETQYF	TGTGCCAGCAGCTTCGCTAGCGAATCCCAAGAGACCCAGTACTTC	TRBV7-6	TRBJ2-5	15	many	NA
CASSRLAGEVENIQYF	TGTGCCAGCAGCAGACTAGCGGGAGAGGTAGAAAACATTCAGTACTTC	TRBV7-9	TRBJ2-4	16	many	TRBD2
CASTPTSAFCEQYF	TGTGCCAGCACCCCGACTAGCGCGTTCTGCGAGCAGTACTTC	TRBV12-3/TRBV12-4	TRBJ2-7	14	NA	TRBD2
CASSPFPGTTYERYF	TGTGCCAGCTCACCATTCCCGGGGACAACTTACGAGCGGTACTTC	TRBV18	TRBJ2-7	15	NA	NA
CASSPPRTGNTGELFF	TGTGCCAGCAGTCCCCCTAGGACAGGCAACACCGGGGAGCTGTTTTTT	TRBV12-3/TRBV12-4	TRBJ2-2	16	many	TRBD1
CASSLEASVYYEQYF	TGTGCCAGCAGCTTAGAGGCTAGCGTTTACTACGAGCAGTACTTC	TRBV7-8	TRBJ2-7	15	NA	NA
CASSPGTGGIYEQYF	TGTGCCAGCAGCCCAGGGACAGGGGGAATCTACGAGCAGTACTTC	TRBV5-5	TRBJ2-7	15	many	TRBD1
CASSILQGGYNEQFF	TGTGCCAGTAGTATATTACAGGGGGGGTACAATGAGCAGTTCTTC	TRBV19	TRBJ2-1	15	many	NA
CASSLAVGTPSTGELFF	TGTGCCAGCAGCTTAGCAGTCGGGACTCCATCTACCGGGGAGCTGTTTTTT	TRBV11-1	TRBJ2-2	17	many	NA
CASSLGAGHYEQYF	TGTGCCAGCAGCTTAGGGGCAGGGCACTACGAGCAGTACTTC	TRBV11-2	TRBJ2-7	14	many	NA
CASSLGWGERREQFF	TGTGCCAGCAGCTTAGGTTGGGGGGAGAGGCGTGAGCAGTTCTTC	TRBV11-2	TRBJ2-1	15	many	NA
CSARDNRGVWYGYTF	TGCAGTGCTAGAGACAACCGCGGGGTTTGGTATGGCTACACCTTC	TRBV20-1	TRBJ1-2	15	many	NA
CASSLGDANTGELFF	TGTGCCAGCAGCTTAGGGGACGCGAACACCGGGGAGCTGTTTTTT	TRBV11-3	TRBJ2-2	15	many	NA
CASSSPGSDKETQYF	TGTGCCAGCAGCTCACCGGGGAGCGATAAAGAGACCCAGTACTTC	TRBV11-3	TRBJ2-5	15	NA	NA
CASSLRGYQPQHF	TGTGCCAGCAGTTTGCGAGGGTATCAGCCCCAGCATTTT	TRBV28	TRBJ1-5	13	NA	NA
CASSYGTGGSEQYF	TGTGCCAGCAGTTACGGGACCGGGGGAAGCGAGCAGTACTTC	TRBV28	TRBJ2-7	14	few	NA
CASSSGLQREGFNEQFF	TGTGCCAGCAGTTCCGGCCTTCAGCGGGAGGGTTTCAATGAGCAGTTCTTC	TRBV7-9	TRBJ2-1	17	few	TRBD2
CASSLGGGTGFPYGYTF	TGTGCCAGCAGCTTAGGAGGAGGGACAGGGTTTCCCTATGGCTACACCTTC	TRBV13	TRBJ1-2	17	many	TRBD1
CASNEGSPTGELFF	TGTGCCAGCAACGAGGGGTCCCCTACCGGGGAGCTGTTTTTT	TRBV9	TRBJ2-2	14	few	NA
CASSLGLARWDEQFF	TGTGCCAGCAGCCTTGGACTAGCGCGGTGGGATGAGCAGTTCTTC	TRBV14	TRBJ2-1	15	few	TRBD2
CASSLLGGDNSPLHF	TGTGCCAGCAGTTTATTAGGGGGGGATAATTCACCCCTCCACTTT	TRBV27	TRBJ1-6	15	many	NA
CASSLDRHEQYF	TGTGCCAGCAGCTTAGATCGGCACGAGCAGTACTTC	TRBV11-2	TRBJ2-7	12	many	NA
CAIGLAGWSEQFF	TGTGCCATTGGACTAGCGGGATGGAGTGAGCAGTTCTTC	TRBV10-3	TRBJ2-1	13	many	TRBD2
CSARDLFRTSGRKTDTQYF	TGCAGTGCTAGAGATCTCTTTCGGACTAGCGGGAGAAAGACAGATACGCAGTATTTT	TRBV20-1	TRBJ2-3	19	many	TRBD2
CASSPGLAGGPLFEQFF	TGTGCCAGCAGCCCGGGACTAGCGGGAGGGCCTTTATTCGAGCAGTTCTTC	TRBV7-8	TRBJ2-1	17	many	TRBD2
CSTRSGASTDTQYF	TGCAGCACCCGCTCGGGAGCCAGCACAGATACGCAGTATTTT	TRBV29-1	TRBJ2-3	14	many	NA
CASSYGLNTGELFF	TGTGCCAGCAGTTACGGCCTGAACACCGGGGAGCTGTTTTTT	TRBV6-5	TRBJ2-2	14	many	NA
CATSDPVNPAGSSPLHF	TGTGCCACCAGTGACCCGGTTAACCCCGCAGGAAGCTCACCCCTCCACTTT	TRBV24-1	TRBJ1-6	17	many	NA
CASSQVQADPDTQYF	TGTGCCAGCAGCCAAGTTCAAGCGGATCCAGATACGCAGTATTTT	TRBV3-1	TRBJ2-3	15	NA	NA
CASSGKGSPYATNEKLFF	TGTGCCAGCAGCGGTAAAGGCAGCCCTTATGCAACTAATGAAAAACTGTTTTTT	TRBV9	TRBJ1-4	18	many	NA
CASSQKEESSGANVLTF	TGCGCCAGCAGTCAAAAGGAAGAGAGTTCTGGGGCCAACGTCCTGACTTTC	TRBV23-1	TRBJ2-6	17	medium-sized	NA
CASSMPPRRGSYNEQFF	TGTGCCAGTAGTATGCCCCCACGTAGGGGCTCCTACAATGAGCAGTTCTTC	TRBV19	TRBJ2-1	17	many	NA
CASKEGNQETQYF	TGTGCCAGTAAAGAGGGGAACCAAGAGACCCAGTACTTC	TRBV19	TRBJ2-5	13	many	NA
CASSLAGNEQYF	TGTGCCAGCAGTTTAGCGGGGAACGAGCAGTACTTC	TRBV28	TRBJ2-7	12	many	NA
CASQTGQGSTDTQYF	TGTGCCAGCCAAACCGGACAGGGAAGCACAGATACGCAGTATTTT	TRBV7-8	TRBJ2-3	15	many	TRBD1
CASSQDGIAHNEWVF	TGCGCCAGCAGCCAAGACGGAATAGCCCACAATGAGTGGGTCTTC	TRBV4-3	TRBJ2-1	15	NA	NA
CASSLWPTDTQYF	TGTGCCAGCAGTTTGTGGCCCACAGATACGCAGTATTTT	TRBV27	TRBJ2-3	13	many	NA
CATDTGQGLWTGELFF	TGTGCCACCGACACTGGACAGGGGTTATGGACCGGGGAGCTGTTTTTT	TRBV19	TRBJ2-2	16	many	TRBD1
CASSLAPSSGNIQYF	TGTGCCAGCAGCTTAGCGCCGTCGTCCGGAAACATTCAGTACTTC	TRBV7-9	TRBJ2-4	15	many	NA
CASSLDWQGDTQYF	TGTGCCAGCAGCTTAGACTGGCAGGGGGATACGCAGTATTTT	TRBV7-9	TRBJ2-3	14	many	NA
CASSPTGLGYNEQFF	TGTGCCAGCAGCCCCACAGGATTAGGATACAATGAGCAGTTCTTC	TRBV7-6	TRBJ2-1	15	many	NA
CASSKGVEQYF	TGTGCCAGCAGCAAAGGGGTGGAGCAGTACTTC	TRBV7-9	TRBJ2-7	11	many	NA
CASSLGNYEQYF	TGTGCCAGCAGTTTGGGTAATTACGAGCAGTACTTC	TRBV12-3/TRBV12-4	TRBJ2-7	12	NA	NA
CASSLVAGTGQNIQYF	TGTGCCAGCAGCTTAGTGGCCGGGACAGGCCAAAACATTCAGTACTTC	TRBV13	TRBJ2-4	16	many	TRBD1
CASSFGQGGSPLHF	TGTGCCAGCAGTTTTGGGCAGGGCGGTTCACCCCTCCACTTT	TRBV27	TRBJ1-6	14	many	NA
CASSQEGTSGETQYF	TGCGCCAGCAGCCAAGAAGGGACTAGCGGAGAGACCCAGTACTTC	TRBV4-1	TRBJ2-5	15	many	TRBD2
CASSQPGLTSYNEQFF	TGTGCCAGCAGCCAGCCGGGACTCACCTCCTACAATGAGCAGTTCTTC	TRBV14	TRBJ2-1	16	many	NA
CSVAVARYEQYF	TGCAGCGTTGCGGTAGCTCGCTACGAGCAGTACTTC	TRBV29-1	TRBJ2-7	12	NA	NA